The 18 T cell receptor beta chains below come from one sample, sequenced in a study of shared clonotypes between healthy human individuals. TCRdb keeps only in-frame clones here, not all; method: immunoSEQ multiplex PCR. The data show 600,000 or so clones, roughly 98% seen once. Naive CD8 cells lacked CD45RO, underwent positive selection for CCR7 and left out terminally differentiated effector memory CD45RA+ cells. The specimen was naive CD8+ T cells sorted from blood. All receptors derive from a man aged 25 to 40 in good health.

The gene calls are TRBV28 and TRBJ1-2; no clear D. V lost 5 bases to trimming and J lost 4 bases, with 11 bases between them. From germline, CDR1 is MDHEN and CDR2 SYDVKM. The CDR3 runs 13 residues. CDR3 coding DNA: TGTGCCAGCAGTACTACATCCTTCTATGGCTACACCTTC. It yields the protein CASSTTSFYGYTF.

The rearrangement joins TRBV29-1 to TRBJ2-3, with 10 bases lining up with TRBD2. The germline CDR1 and CDR2 sequences are SQVTM and ANQGSEA. Trimming cost V 4 bases and J 4 bases; bases outside gene matches: 5. CDR3 length: 14 amino acids. CDR3 loop: CSVGGSGRPDTQYF. The CDR3 nucleotides are TGCAGCGTTGGCGGTAGCGGGAGGCCAGATACGCAGTATTTT.

The chain employs TRBV4-2 and TRBJ2-1; 7 nucleotides match TRBD2. With V trimmed by 0 bases and J by 12 bases, 8 bases remained unmatched. CDR3 length equals 14 residues. The V gene's germline CDR1 is LGHNA and CDR2 YNFKEQ. The CDR3 protein is CASSQDDAGEGQFF. CDR3 bases: TGTGCCAGCAGCCAAGACGATGCGGGGGAGGGGCAGTTCTTC.

The CDR3 spells CASSLAPSGYSYEQYF. The CDR3 DNA reads as TGTGCCAGCAGCTTAGCCCCAAGCGGGTACTCCTACGAGCAGTACTTC. The V gene is TRBV7-9, the J gene TRBJ2-7, with D possibly being TRBD2 (6 bases). The CDR3 runs 16 residues. Germline V gives CDR1 SEHNR, CDR2 FQNEAQ (reference sequence). Between the trimmed V and J ends, which lost 0 bases and 0 bases, there was a span of 12 bases.

This rearrangement joins TRBV7-9 to TRBJ2-7; 8 bases are a match to TRBD2. Germline lookup yields CDR1 SEHNR and CDR2 FQNEAQ (reference sequence). V lost 1 base and J lost 6; bases outside the gene matches: 5. The CDR3 consists of 14 residues. The CDR3 nucleotides are TGTGCCAGCAGCTTAGATCGAGCGGGAGTCGAGCAGTACTTC. It codes for CASSLDRAGVEQYF. Filled out from reference TRBV7-9 and TRBJ2-7, the complete variable domain reads DTGVSQNPRHKITKRGQNVTFRCDPISEHNRLYWYRQTLGQGPEFLTYFQNEAQLEKSRLLSDRFSAERPKGSFSTLEIQRTEQGDSAMYLCASSLDRAGVEQYFGPGTRLTVT.

The rearrangement joins TRBV7-9 to TRBJ2-2; D uncertain. V lost 4 bases and J 0 bases, leaving 6 bases between the germline ends. The CDR3 covers 14 residues. Germline loops: CDR1 SEHNR, CDR2 FQNEAQ (reference sequence). In nucleotides, the CDR3 is TGTGCCAGCAGCTCGGGCCCGAACACCGGGGAGCTGTTTTTT. Its protein is CASSSGPNTGELFF. The full variable domain, its missing parts supplied by reference TRBV7-9 and TRBJ2-2, is DTGVSQNPRHKITKRGQNVTFRCDPISEHNRLYWYRQTLGQGPEFLTYFQNEAQLEKSRLLSDRFSAERPKGSFSTLEIQRTEQGDSAMYLCASSSGPNTGELFFGEGSRLTVL.

With regard to this clone: This sample includes further DNA sequences coding for the same CDR3. The CDR3 is CASSLRGGSSYNEQFF. CDR3 nucleotide sequence: TGTGCCAGCAGTTTACGGGGAGGGAGCTCCTACAATGAGCAGTTCTTC. This chain joins TRBV27 and TRBJ2-1, with 7 bases matching TRBD2. J was trimmed by 0 bases and V by 2 bases; bases with no gene match: 4. CDR1 and CDR2 (germline): MNHEY, SMNVEV (reference sequence). The CDR3 spans 16 residues.

This clone was detected only once. The chain joins TRBV5-4 to TRBJ1-1; 7 bases fit TRBD1. The germline CDR1 and CDR2 sequences are SGHNT and YYREEE (reference sequence). This CDR3 region has 14 residues. J lost 10 bases, V lost 2 bases, and 11 bases had no gene match. CDR3 amino acids: CASSFVGGAGAAFF. The CDR3 DNA is TGTGCCAGCAGCTTTGTAGGGGGCGCGGGTGCAGCTTTCTTT.

This chain joins TRBV6-5 and TRBJ2-7, with 11 bases that match TRBD1. CDR3 size: 16 residues. The V gene end was trimmed by 4 bases and the J gene end by 5 bases; junction bases not matched to a gene: 10. Per germline, CDR1 MNHEY and CDR2 SVGAGI. The CDR3 is CASSFSRTGGLDEQYF. The CDR3 region has the DNA TGTGCCAGCAGTTTCTCCCGGACAGGGGGCTTGGACGAGCAGTACTTC.

The V and J genes are TRBV4-3 and TRBJ2-7; 7 bases align to TRBD2. Trimming at V came to 4 bases and at J to 5 bases, leaving 5 bases not matched to a gene. CDR3 length: 13 amino acids. Germline V CDR1 and CDR2: LGHNA, YSLEER. For the CDR3, the DNA is TGCGCCAGCAGCCCTCAGGGAGGGAACGAGCAGTACTTC. Amino acid sequence: CASSPQGGNEQYF.

This chain links TRBV5-5 with TRBJ2-1; possible D gene TRBD1, 5 bases. Trimming shortened V by 0 bases and J by 0 bases, and 10 bases separated the two germline ends. The CDR3 contains 16 residues. Germline-derived CDR1 and CDR2 are SGHKS and YYEKEE (reference sequence). CDR3: CASSLEGSYSYNEQFF. CDR3 sequence (DNA): TGTGCCAGCAGCTTGGAGGGGTCCTACTCCTACAATGAGCAGTTCTTC.

The genes are TRBV10-3 and TRBJ1-2, with D possibly matching TRBD1 (5 bases). The CDR3 loop spans 15 amino acids. Per germline, CDR1 ENHRY and CDR2 SYGVKD. V was pared by 6 bases and J by 1 base, with 15 bases between. The CDR3 loop is CAISPWGDVNYGYTF. CDR3 nucleotide sequence: TGTGCCATCAGCCCCTGGGGGGACGTTAACTATGGCTACACCTTC.

The J gene is TRBJ2-1, the V gene TRBV11-2; D unresolved. Germline V gene lookup returns CDR1 SGHAT and CDR2 FQNNGV. CDR3 length: 17 residues. V was pared by 4 bases and J by 3 bases, with 19 bases between. This CDR3 is CASSSYTSAPLYNEQFF. In nucleotides, the CDR3 is TGTGCCAGCAGCTCCTATACGTCAGCCCCACTCTACAATGAGCAGTTCTTC. The full variable domain, with the rest looked up from reference TRBV11-2 and TRBJ2-1, is EAGVAQSPRYKIIEKRQSVAFWCNPISGHATLYWYQQILGQGPKLLIQFQNNGVVDDSQLPKDRFSAERLKGVDSTLKIQPAKLEDSAVYLCASSSYTSAPLYNEQFFGPGTRLTVL.

The rearrangement uses TRBV19 and TRBJ2-1; 10 bases are a match to TRBD2. The CDR3 is 13 residues long. Per germline, CDR1 LNHDA and CDR2 SQIVND (reference sequence). V dropped 9 bases and J dropped 5; count of bases not matched to a gene: 4. The CDR3 is CASRTSGDNEQFF. CDR3 nucleotide sequence: TGTGCCAGCCGGACTAGCGGAGACAATGAGCAGTTCTTC.

The chain recombines TRBV11-2 with TRBJ2-1; 9 nucleotides align to TRBD2. CDR1 SGHAT and CDR2 FQNNGV come from the germline V gene. The CDR3 spans 16 residues. Trimming removed 1 base from V and 4 bases from J; junction bases left unmatched: 5. The CDR3 bases are TGTGCCAGCAGCTTAGGGCCTAGCGGGAAGTACAATGAGCAGTTCTTC. Translation: CASSLGPSGKYNEQFF.

The chain employs TRBV12-5 and TRBJ2-1, with 8 bases fitting TRBD2. The CDR3 has 14 residues. Germline V lookup: CDR1 LGHNT, CDR2 FRNRAP. Trimming cost V 6 bases and J 4 bases; bases outside gene matches: 5. The CDR3: CASGRGGRYNEQFF. The CDR3 nucleotides are TGTGCTAGTGGCCGGGGGGGACGATACAATGAGCAGTTCTTC.

The chain joins TRBV12-2 to TRBJ1-2. TRBV12-2 is shown as a pseudogene. The length of the CDR3 is 12 residues. The CDR3 sequence: CASRPSLPGYTF. CDR3 sequence (DNA): TGTGCAAGTCGCCCATCCCTACCTGGCTACACCTTC.

This clone has just one count. V is TRBV7-9 and J is TRBJ1-1; D is unresolved. This CDR3 has 11 amino acids. Germline values: CDR1 SEHNR, CDR2 FQNEAQ (reference sequence). Trimming left V 2 bases short and J 7 bases short, with 5 bases between. CDR3 DNA sequence: TGTGCCAGCAGCTTATACGGTGAAGCTTTCTTT. This sequence encodes CASSLYGEAFF.